In its sample, the clone carrying this T cell receptor beta chain was seen many times. The target antigen is unknown. This sample is drawn from a study of post-analysis software for immune sequencing data. At the level of the study: Relapsing-remitting, secondary progressive and progressive-relapsing multiple sclerosis courses were included. Overall study findings and caveats: The study found TRBV5-6, TRBV5-1 and TRBV20-1 among roughly 5 TRBV segments more frequent in patients than controls.

Trimming took off 1 base at V and 2 bases at J, with 7 bases between the two ends. The germline gives CDR1 DFQATT, CDR2 SNEGSKA (reference sequence). The CDR3 totals 13 residues. TCR beta libraries were prepared from cDNA with unique molecular identifiers. Between about 0.95 and 11 million T cells gave rise to about 450,000 cDNA molecules. TCRdb itself ran the PCR reads through MiXCR, one entry per CDR3 protein. The sample carries about 540,000 distinct CDR3 sequences, about a third recorded once. The rearrangement links TRBV20-1 to TRBJ2-3; D gene uncertain. This receptor was obtained from a girl aged 2-17 years with multiple sclerosis. Sequenced material: blood. CDR3 nucleotide sequence: TGCAGTGCTAGAGCCTCTCTCACAGATACGCAGTATTTT. This encodes CSARASLTDTQYF.